This TCR beta chain derives from a study of siplizumab effects on memory and regulatory T cells. Sequencing of each sample assayed roughly 9.1 x 10^4 TCR templates. Measured with immunoSEQ multiplex PCR; TCRdb has only the in-frame clones, and not every one. The sample lists about 55,000 clones, roughly 97% occurring once. Sequencing of unstimulated naive, memory, effector memory and TEMRA subsets was performed in a few donor pairs. Remarks on this clone: The antigen is not known. A read error may account for a junction end that differs from germline.

The study, taken as a whole, reports: Only a minor fraction of alloreactive clones mapped to unstimulated subsets. Naive T cells appeared more varied than memory cells and looked like key alloresponse contributors.

The germline V gene encodes CDR1 LGHNA and CDR2 YNFKEQ. This CDR3 is 16 amino acids long. Sequencing input: naive CD4+ T cells sorted from blood. The chain combines TRBV4-2 with TRBJ2-6, with unresolved D. This TCR came from a human donor in good health. In DNA form, the CDR3 reads TGTGTCAGCAGCCAAGATCTCGGGTCTGGGGCCAACGTCCTGACTTTC. Translation: CVSSQDLGSGANVLTF.